The 5 T cell receptor beta chains in this list originate from one sample, sequenced in a study of identical twins. TCRdb reanalysed the 5' RACE reads using MiXCR and keeps one entry per CDR3 protein. The sample yields 100,000 to 110,000 distinct CDR3 sequences, 4.5% to 6.5% seen once. Sequenced: memory T cells sorted from blood. The receptors were sampled from a woman aged 45-65 years in good health.

This clonotype was found many times. This chain connects TRBV5-1 to TRBJ2-3; D unclear. The germline CDR1 and CDR2 sequences are SGHRS and YFSETQ. V was cut by 4 bases and J by 2 bases, with 5 bases left in between. The CDR3 runs 12 residues. The CDR3 sequence is CASSLPTDTQYF. CDR3 DNA: TGCGCCAGCAGCCTCCCCACAGATACGCAGTATTTT.

This clonotype has at least ten counts. The V call is TRBV4-1, the J call TRBJ2-5, with D tentatively TRBD1 (7 bases). The CDR3 spans 17 residues. Germline V CDR1 and CDR2: MGHRA, YSYEKL. Deletions cut 0 bases from V and 4 bases from J, with 18 bases between. CDR3 sequence (DNA): TGCGCCAGCAGCCAAGATCTTGTCGTTCAGGGGGGAGAGACCCAGTACTTC. Translation: CASSQDLVVQGGETQYF.

This clonotype came up a few times. This chain uses TRBV14 with TRBJ1-6; the D is unclear. The CDR3 consists of 13 residues. Germline lookup yields CDR1 SGHDN and CDR2 FVKESK. Between the trimmed V and J ends, which lost 5 bases and 9 bases, there was a span of 11 bases. CDR3 sequence (DNA): TGTGCCAGCAGCAGGGCTGTTGGTTCACCCCTCCACTTT. Its protein product is CASSRAVGSPLHF.

This clonotype has at least ten counts. The chain recombines TRBV29-1 with TRBJ2-7; 10 bases map to TRBD2. The junction had 6 bases not matched to a gene; V was cut back by 0 bases and J by 4 bases. Per the germline V gene, CDR1 is SQVTM and CDR2 is ANQGSEA. This CDR3 has 15 residues. This CDR3 is CSVEDSSGRLYEQYF. In nucleotides, the CDR3 is TGCAGCGTTGAAGACTCTAGCGGGAGATTGTACGAGCAGTACTTC.

The rearrangement links TRBV6-5 to TRBJ1-1, with 7 bases matching TRBD1. The CDR3 runs 14 residues. V dropped 6 bases and J dropped 4; count of bases not matched to a gene: 8. Germline loops: CDR1 MNHEY, CDR2 SVGAGI. CDR3 sequence reads: CASRYGPGGTEAFF. CDR3 bases: TGTGCCAGCAGGTATGGGCCAGGGGGCACTGAAGCTTTCTTT.